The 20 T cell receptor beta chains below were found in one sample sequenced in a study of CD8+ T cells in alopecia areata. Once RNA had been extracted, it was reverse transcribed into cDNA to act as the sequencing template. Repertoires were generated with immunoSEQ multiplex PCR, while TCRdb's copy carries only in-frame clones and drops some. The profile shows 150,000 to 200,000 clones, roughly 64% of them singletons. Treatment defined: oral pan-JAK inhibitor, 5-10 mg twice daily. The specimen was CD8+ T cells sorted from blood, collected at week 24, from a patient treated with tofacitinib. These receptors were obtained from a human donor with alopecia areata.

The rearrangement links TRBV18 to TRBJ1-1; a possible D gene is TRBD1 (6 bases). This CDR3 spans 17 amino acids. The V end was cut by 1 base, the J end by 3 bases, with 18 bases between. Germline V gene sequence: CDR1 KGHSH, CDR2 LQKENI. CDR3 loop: CASSPLPTAGGHTEAFF. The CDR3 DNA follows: TGTGCCAGCTCACCACTTCCGACAGCCGGGGGGCACACTGAAGCTTTCTTT.

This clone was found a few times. This chain's CDR3 is CASSHGTSGADTQYF. The CDR3 DNA follows: TGTGCCAGCAGCCATGGGACTAGCGGCGCAGATACGCAGTATTTT. The chain employs TRBV11-1 and TRBJ2-3, with 11 bases identical to TRBD2. Trimming took 5 bases from V and 4 from J; bases not matched to a gene: 5. This CDR3 spans 15 amino acids. Germline V gives CDR1 SGHAT, CDR2 FQDESV (reference sequence).

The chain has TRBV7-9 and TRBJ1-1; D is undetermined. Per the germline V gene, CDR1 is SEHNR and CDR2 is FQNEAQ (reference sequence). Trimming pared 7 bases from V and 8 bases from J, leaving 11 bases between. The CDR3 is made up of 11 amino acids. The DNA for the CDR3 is TGTGCCAGCAAATTCAGAGACGAAGCTTTCTTT. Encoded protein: CASKFRDEAFF.

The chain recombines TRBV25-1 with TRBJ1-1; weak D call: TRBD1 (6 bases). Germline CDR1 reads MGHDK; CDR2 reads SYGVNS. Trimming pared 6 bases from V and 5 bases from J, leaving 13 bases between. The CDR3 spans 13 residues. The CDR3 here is CASSADSWTEAFF. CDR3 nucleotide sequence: TGTGCCAGCAGCGCGGACAGTTGGACTGAAGCTTTCTTT.

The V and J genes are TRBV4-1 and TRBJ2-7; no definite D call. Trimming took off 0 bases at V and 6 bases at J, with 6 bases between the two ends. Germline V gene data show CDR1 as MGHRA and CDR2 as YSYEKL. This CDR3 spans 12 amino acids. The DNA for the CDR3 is TGCGCCAGCAGCCAAGACCTACGCGAGCAGTACTTC. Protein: CASSQDLREQYF.

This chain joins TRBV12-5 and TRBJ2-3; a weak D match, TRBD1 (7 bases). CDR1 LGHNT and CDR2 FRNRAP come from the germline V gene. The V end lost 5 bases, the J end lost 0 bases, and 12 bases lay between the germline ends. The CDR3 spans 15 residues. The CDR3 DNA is TGTGCTAGTGGTCCAGGGGGGACTAGCACAGATACGCAGTATTTT. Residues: CASGPGGTSTDTQYF.

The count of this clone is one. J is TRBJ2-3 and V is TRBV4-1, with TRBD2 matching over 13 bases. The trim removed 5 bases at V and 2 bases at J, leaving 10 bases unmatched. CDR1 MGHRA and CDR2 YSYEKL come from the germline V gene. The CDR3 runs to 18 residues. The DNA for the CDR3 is TGCGCCAGCAGCACGGGACTAGCGGGGTCCCATCTCACAGATACGCAGTATTTT. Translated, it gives CASSTGLAGSHLTDTQYF.

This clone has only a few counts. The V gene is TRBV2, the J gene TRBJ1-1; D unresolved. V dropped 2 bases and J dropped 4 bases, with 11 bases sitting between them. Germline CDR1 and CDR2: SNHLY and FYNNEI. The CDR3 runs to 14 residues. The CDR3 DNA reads TGTGCCAGCAGTGAACCGGCAGGCGGCACTGAAGCTTTCTTT. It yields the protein CASSEPAGGTEAFF.

CDR3 sequence reads: CASSLSGKTQYF. The CDR3 bases are TGTGCCAGCAGCTTGTCCGGAAAGACCCAGTACTTC. J is TRBJ2-5 and V is TRBV5-6; the D is unclear. The V end lost 1 base, the J end lost 6 bases, and 7 bases lay between the germline ends. This CDR3 has 12 residues. Germline V gene sequence: CDR1 SGHDT, CDR2 YYEEEE.

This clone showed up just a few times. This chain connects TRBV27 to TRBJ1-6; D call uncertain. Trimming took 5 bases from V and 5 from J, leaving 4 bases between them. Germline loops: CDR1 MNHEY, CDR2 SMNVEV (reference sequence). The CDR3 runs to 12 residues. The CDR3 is CASSQHNSPLHF. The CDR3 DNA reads TGTGCCAGCAGTCAACATAATTCACCCCTCCACTTT.

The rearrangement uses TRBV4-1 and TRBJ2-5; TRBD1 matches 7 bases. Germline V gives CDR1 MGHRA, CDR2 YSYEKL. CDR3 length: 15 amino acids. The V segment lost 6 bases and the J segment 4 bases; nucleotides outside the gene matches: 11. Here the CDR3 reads CASRPHRGGIETQYF. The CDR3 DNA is TGCGCCAGCAGGCCCCACCGAGGGGGCATAGAGACCCAGTACTTC.

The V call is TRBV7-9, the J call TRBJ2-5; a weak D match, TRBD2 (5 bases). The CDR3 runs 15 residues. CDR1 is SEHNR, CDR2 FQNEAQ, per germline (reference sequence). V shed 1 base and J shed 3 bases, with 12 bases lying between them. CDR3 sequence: CASSLGPRGEETQYF. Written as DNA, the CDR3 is TGTGCCAGCAGCTTAGGACCCCGGGGAGAAGAGACCCAGTACTTC.

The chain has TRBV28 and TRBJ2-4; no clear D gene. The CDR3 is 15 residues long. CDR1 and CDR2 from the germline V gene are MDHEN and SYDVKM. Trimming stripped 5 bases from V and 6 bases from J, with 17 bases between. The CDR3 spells CASSPKSWAGNIQYF. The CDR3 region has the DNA TGTGCCAGCAGTCCCAAGTCGTGGGCTGGAAACATTCAGTACTTC.

In DNA form, the CDR3 reads TGCGCCAGCAGCCAAGGATGGGGGGGCGGGACAGATACGCAGTATTTT. It yields the protein CASSQGWGGGTDTQYF. The chain uses TRBV4-1 and TRBJ2-3; D is possibly TRBD2 (7 bases). The length of the CDR3 is 16 residues. V dropped 1 base and J dropped 3 bases, with 14 bases sitting between them. Germline V gives CDR1 MGHRA, CDR2 YSYEKL.

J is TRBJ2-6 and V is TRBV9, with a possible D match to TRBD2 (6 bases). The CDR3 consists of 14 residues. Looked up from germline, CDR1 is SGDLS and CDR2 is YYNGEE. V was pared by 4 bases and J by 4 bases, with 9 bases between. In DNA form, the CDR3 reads TGTGCCAGCAGCAGCGGGTTGGGGGCCAACGTCCTGACTTTC. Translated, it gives CASSSGLGANVLTF. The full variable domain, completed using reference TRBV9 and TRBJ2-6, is DSGVTQTPKHLITATGQRVTLRCSPRSGDLSVYWYQQSLDQGLQFLIQYYNGEERAKGNILERFSAQQFPDLHSELNLSSLELGDSALYFCASSSGLGANVLTFGAGSRLTVL.

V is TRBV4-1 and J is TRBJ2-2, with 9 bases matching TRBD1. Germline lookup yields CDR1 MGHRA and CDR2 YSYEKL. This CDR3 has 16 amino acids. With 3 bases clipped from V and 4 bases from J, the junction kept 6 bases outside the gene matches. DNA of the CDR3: TGCGCCAGCAGCCATCTGGACAGGGGCCGCACCGGGGAGCTGTTTTTT. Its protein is CASSHLDRGRTGELFF.

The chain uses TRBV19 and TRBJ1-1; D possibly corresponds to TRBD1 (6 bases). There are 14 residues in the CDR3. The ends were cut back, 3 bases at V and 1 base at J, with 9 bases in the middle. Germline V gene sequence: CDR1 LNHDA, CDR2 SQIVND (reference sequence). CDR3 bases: TGTGCCAGTAGTATCTACAGGGAGAACACTGAAGCTTTCTTT. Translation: CASSIYRENTEAFF.

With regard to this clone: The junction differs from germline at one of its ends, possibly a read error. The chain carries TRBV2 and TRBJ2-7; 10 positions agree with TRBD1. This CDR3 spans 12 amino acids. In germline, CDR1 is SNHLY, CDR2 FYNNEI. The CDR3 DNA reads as TGTGCCAGAAAGGGCGGGACAGGGGTCCTGAACTTC. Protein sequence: CARKGGTGVLNF.

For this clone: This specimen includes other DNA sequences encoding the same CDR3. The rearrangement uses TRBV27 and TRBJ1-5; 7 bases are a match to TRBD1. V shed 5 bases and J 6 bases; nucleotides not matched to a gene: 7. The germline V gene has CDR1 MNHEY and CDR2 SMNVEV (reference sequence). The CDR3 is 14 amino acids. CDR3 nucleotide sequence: TGTGCCAGCAGTATAGACAGGGTAGGTCAGCCCCAGCATTTT. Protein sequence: CASSIDRVGQPQHF.

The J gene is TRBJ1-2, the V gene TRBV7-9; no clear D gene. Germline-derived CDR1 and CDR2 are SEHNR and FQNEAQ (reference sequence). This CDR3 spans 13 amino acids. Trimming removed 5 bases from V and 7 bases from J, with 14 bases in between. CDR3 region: CASSPRRTLGYTF. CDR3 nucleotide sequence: TGTGCCAGCAGCCCCAGGAGGACTCTTGGCTACACCTTC.